This T cell receptor (beta chain) was sequenced for a study of monozygotic twins with inflammatory bowel disease. The CDR3 is 15 amino acids. CDR1 and CDR2 from the germline V gene are SGHRS and YFSETQ. TCRdb re-called the 5' RACE reads, yielding one record per CDR3 amino acid sequence without DNA. This sample's clone table lists approximately 400,000 distinct CDR3 sequences. This clonotype was sampled from a human donor with ulcerative colitis or Crohn's disease, or a healthy co-twin of an affected twin (not recorded which). The chain links TRBV5-1 to TRBJ1-1. The sequenced sample consisted of blood. CDR3 amino acids: CASRQSAGTNTEAFF.